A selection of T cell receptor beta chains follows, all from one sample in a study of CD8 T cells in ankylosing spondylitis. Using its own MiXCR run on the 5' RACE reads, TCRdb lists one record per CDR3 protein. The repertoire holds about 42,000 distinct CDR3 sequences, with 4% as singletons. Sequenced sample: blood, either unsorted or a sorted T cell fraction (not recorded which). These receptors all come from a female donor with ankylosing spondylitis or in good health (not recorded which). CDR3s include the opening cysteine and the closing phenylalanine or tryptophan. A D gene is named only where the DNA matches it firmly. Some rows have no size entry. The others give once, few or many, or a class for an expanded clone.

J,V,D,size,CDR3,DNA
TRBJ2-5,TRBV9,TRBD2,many,CASSVGGGTQETQYF,TGTGCCAGCAGCGTTGGCGGGGGAACTCAAGAGACCCAGTACTTC
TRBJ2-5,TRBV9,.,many,CASSAPWGEQETQYF,TGTGCCAGCAGCGCCCCGTGGGGGGAACAAGAGACCCAGTACTTC
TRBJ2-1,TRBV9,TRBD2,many,CASSVGERGGRRNEQFF,TGTGCCAGCAGCGTAGGGGAGCGGGGGGGCCGGAGAAATGAGCAGTTCTTC
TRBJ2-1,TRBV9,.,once,CASSVGGSPAGGEQFF,TGTGCCAGCAGCGTAGGGGGTAGCCCCGCCGGAGGAGAGCAGTTCTTC
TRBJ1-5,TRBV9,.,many,CASSAGDSNQPQHF,TGTGCCAGCAGCGCAGGGGATAGCAATCAGCCCCAGCATTTT
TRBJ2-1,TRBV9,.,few,CASSARVEFSYNEQFF,TGTGCCAGCAGCGCCCGGGTGGAGTTCTCCTACAATGAGCAGTTCTTC
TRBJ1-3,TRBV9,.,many,CASSVGGQRGNTIYF,TGTGCCAGCAGCGTAGGCGGCCAGAGAGGAAACACCATATATTTT
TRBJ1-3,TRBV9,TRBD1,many,CASSVEAGGSGNTIYF,TGTGCCAGCAGCGTAGAGGCAGGGGGTTCTGGAAACACCATATATTTT
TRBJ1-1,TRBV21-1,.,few,CASDSRGKNTEAFF,TGTGCCAGCGACTCGAGAGGGAAGAACACTGAAGCTTTCTTT
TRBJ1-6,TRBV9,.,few,CASSPRTPGVGGNSPLHF,TGTGCCAGCAGCCCACGCACCCCAGGGGTTGGAGGTAATTCACCCCTCCACTTT
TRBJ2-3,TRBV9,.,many,CASSVGLDDRDTQYF,TGTGCCAGCAGCGTAGGGCTAGACGACAGGGATACGCAGTATTTT
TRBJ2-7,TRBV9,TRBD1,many,CASSTGTGDSYEQYF,TGTGCCAGCAGCACTGGGACAGGCGACTCCTACGAGCAGTACTTC
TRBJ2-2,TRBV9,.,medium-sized,CASSLEASAGELFF,TGTGCCAGCAGCCTCGAGGCCTCGGCAGGGGAGCTGTTTTTT
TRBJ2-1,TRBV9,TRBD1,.,CASSVNRGEQFF,TGTGCCAGCAGCGTTAACAGGGGTGAGCAGTTCTTC
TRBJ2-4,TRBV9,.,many,CASSVADSQAKNIQYF,TGTGCCAGCAGCGTAGCGGACTCCCAAGCCAAAAACATTCAGTACTTC
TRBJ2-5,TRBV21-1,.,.,CASSAPDGTQYF,TGTGCCAGCAGCGCCCCCGACGGGACCCAGTACTTC
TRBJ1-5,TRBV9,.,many,CASSVDPDQPQHF,TGTGCCAGCAGCGTAGATCCGGATCAGCCCCAGCATTTT
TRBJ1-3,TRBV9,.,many,CASGGRFSGNTIYF,TGTGCCAGTGGTGGGCGGTTCTCTGGAAACACCATATATTTT
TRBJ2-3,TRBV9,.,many,CASSVSADNPQYF,TGTGCCAGCAGCGTATCGGCCGACAACCCGCAGTATTTT
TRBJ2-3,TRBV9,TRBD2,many,CASSRTSGVITDTQYF,TGTGCCAGCAGCAGGACTAGCGGGGTGATCACAGATACGCAGTATTTT
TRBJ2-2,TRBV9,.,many,CASSVGGRNTGELFF,TGTGCCAGCAGCGTAGGAGGCAGGAACACCGGGGAGCTGTTTTTT
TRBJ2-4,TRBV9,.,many,CASSVTTKNIQYF,TGTGCCAGCAGCGTTACTACCAAAAACATTCAGTACTTC
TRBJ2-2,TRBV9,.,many,CASSALGRGNTGELFF,TGTGCCAGCAGCGCCCTGGGGCGCGGGAACACCGGGGAGCTGTTTTTT
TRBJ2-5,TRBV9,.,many,CASSAGIRGLEETQYF,TGTGCCAGCAGCGCCGGAATCCGGGGTTTGGAGGAGACCCAGTACTTC
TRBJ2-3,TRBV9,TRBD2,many,CASSVAGTSGITDTQYF,TGTGCCAGCAGCGTAGCTGGGACTAGCGGTATCACAGATACGCAGTATTTT
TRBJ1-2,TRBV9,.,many,CASRDGTDYGYTF,TGTGCCAGCAGAGACGGGACGGACTATGGCTACACCTTC
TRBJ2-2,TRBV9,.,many,CASSVIQGNTGELFF,TGTGCCAGCAGCGTAATTCAGGGGAACACCGGGGAGCTGTTTTTT
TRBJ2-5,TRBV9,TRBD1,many,CASSVGTGRLETQYF,TGTGCCAGCAGCGTGGGGACAGGGAGGTTGGAGACCCAGTACTTC
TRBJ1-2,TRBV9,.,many,CASSVVLDSNYGYTF,TGTGCCAGCAGCGTAGTTCTTGACAGCAACTATGGCTACACCTTC
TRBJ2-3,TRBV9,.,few,CASSQGASGGTDTQYF,TGTGCCAGCAGCCAGGGGGCTAGCGGGGGCACAGATACGCAGTATTTT
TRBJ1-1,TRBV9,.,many,CASSVRDMNTEAFF,TGTGCCAGCAGCGTTAGAGACATGAACACTGAAGCTTTCTTT
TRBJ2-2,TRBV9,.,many,CASSGQQGNTGELFF,TGTGCCAGCAGCGGTCAACAGGGGAACACCGGGGAGCTGTTTTTT
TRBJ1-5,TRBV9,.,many,CASSAEDINQPQHF,TGTGCCAGCAGCGCTGAGGACATCAATCAGCCCCAGCATTTT
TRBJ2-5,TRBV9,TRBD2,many,CASSVEGGGYQETQYF,TGTGCCAGCAGCGTAGAAGGCGGGGGGTATCAAGAGACCCAGTACTTC
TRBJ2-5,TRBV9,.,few,CASSPDTQETQYF,TGTGCCAGCAGCCCCGACACACAAGAGACCCAGTACTTC
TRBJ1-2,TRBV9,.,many,CASSVGGSAGYTF,TGTGCCAGCAGCGTCGGGGGCTCAGCTGGCTACACCTTC
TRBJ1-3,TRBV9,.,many,CASSVSPEAGNTIYF,TGTGCCAGCAGCGTTTCCCCGGAGGCTGGAAACACCATATATTTT
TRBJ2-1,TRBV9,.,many,CASSTEGPQFSEQFF,TGTGCCAGCAGCACCGAGGGACCCCAATTCAGCGAGCAGTTCTTC
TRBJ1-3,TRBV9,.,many,CASSQVGTSGNTIYF,TGTGCCAGCAGCCAAGTTGGGACATCGGGAAACACCATATATTTT
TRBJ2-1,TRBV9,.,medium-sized,CASSVGWGGQFNEQFF,TGTGCCAGCAGCGTAGGGTGGGGGGGGCAGTTCAATGAGCAGTTCTTC
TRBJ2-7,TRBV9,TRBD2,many,CASSPSPGLAGGEQYF,TGTGCCAGCAGCCCTTCCCCCGGACTAGCGGGGGGAGAGCAGTACTTC
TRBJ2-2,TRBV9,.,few,CASSVVGEPYTGELFF,TGTGCCAGCAGCGTAGTTGGGGAGCCCTACACCGGGGAGCTGTTTTTT
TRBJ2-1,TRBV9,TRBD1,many,CASSVGPGTGAGTYNEQFF,TGTGCCAGCAGCGTAGGCCCCGGGACAGGAGCTGGCACCTACAATGAGCAGTTCTTC
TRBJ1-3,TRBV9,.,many,CASSVGDYGNTIYF,TGTGCCAGCAGCGTAGGGGATTATGGAAACACCATATATTTT
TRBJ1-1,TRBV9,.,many,CASSVDQGNTEAFF,TGTGCCAGCAGCGTAGATCAGGGGAACACTGAAGCTTTCTTT
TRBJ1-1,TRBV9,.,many,CASSREGTEAFF,TGTGCCAGCAGCCGGGAGGGAACTGAAGCTTTCTTT
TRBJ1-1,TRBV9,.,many,CASSVGSPMNTEAFF,TGTGCCAGCAGCGTAGGGTCCCCAATGAACACTGAAGCTTTCTTT
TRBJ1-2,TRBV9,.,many,CASSVDLYSSNGYTF,TGTGCCAGCAGCGTAGACCTCTATTCCTCGAATGGCTACACCTTC
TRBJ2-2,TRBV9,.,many,CASSSPGPSNTGELFF,TGTGCCAGCAGCTCCCCCGGACCATCAAACACCGGGGAGCTGTTTTTT
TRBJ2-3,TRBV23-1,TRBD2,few,CASSQCGTSGGIDTQYF,TGCGCCAGCAGTCAATGTGGGACTAGCGGGGGAATAGATACGCAGTATTTT
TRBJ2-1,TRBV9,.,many,CASSVASGNPREQFF,TGTGCCAGCAGCGTAGCGAGCGGCAATCCGAGGGAGCAGTTCTTC
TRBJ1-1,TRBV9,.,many,CASSASGLPNTEAFF,TGTGCCAGCAGCGCATCCGGCCTCCCGAACACTGAAGCTTTCTTT
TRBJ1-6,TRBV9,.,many,CASSATGNRNSPLHF,TGTGCCAGCAGCGCGACAGGCAATCGTAATTCACCCCTCCACTTT
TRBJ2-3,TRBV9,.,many,CASSGDSRADTQYF,TGTGCCAGCAGCGGGGACTCAAGGGCAGATACGCAGTATTTT
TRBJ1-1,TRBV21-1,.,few,CASSKCQGGDSAEAFF,TGTGCCAGCAGCAAATGCCAGGGTGGCGACTCTGCCGAAGCTTTCTTT
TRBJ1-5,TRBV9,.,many,CASSRGTGSNQPQHF,TGTGCCAGCAGCAGAGGGACGGGCTCCAATCAGCCCCAGCATTTT